The 23 T cell receptor beta chains presented below share a single source sample, sequenced in a study of T cell clones after liver transplantation (dated by TCRdb to between 2019 and 2020). Library construction relied on the immunoSEQ multiplex PCR assay. Entries here come from immuneACCESS through TCRdb and include only in-frame sequences with V and J called. Some clones fail to appear in such tables; in the studies checked, an unresolved V gene covers under half of the shortfall, and the cause of the remainder is unknown. The sample table shows tens of thousands of clones, and 85% to 90% are seen once. Under 15% of the sample rests with the top ten. The sequences come from CD8+ T cells from blood, collected 12 months after liver transplant. The receptors shown here come from a human patient who received a liver transplant. Some T cells may originate with the graft donor following a transplant.

The V gene is TRBV6-6, the J gene TRBJ2-7, with D possibly TRBD2 on 5 matching bases. Trimming took off 7 bases at V and 4 bases at J, with 17 bases between the two ends. Germline CDR1 MNHNY, CDR2 SVGAGI (reference sequence). The CDR3 spans 14 residues. CDR3 DNA sequence: TGTGCCAGCAACCCCGGGCTAGCCGGATACGAGCAGTACTTC. This translates into CASNPGLAGYEQYF.

J is TRBJ2-4 and V is TRBV11-2; D not certain. This CDR3 spans 14 amino acids. In germline, CDR1 is SGHAT, CDR2 FQNNGV. V shed 1 base and J shed 1 base, with 5 bases lying between them. The CDR3, as DNA: TGTGCCAGCAGCTTAGCCGTGGCCAAAAACATTCAGTACTTC. Amino acids: CASSLAVAKNIQYF.

This chain connects TRBV6-6 to TRBJ2-7; D ambiguous. Trimming stripped 0 bases from V and 3 bases from J, with 9 bases between. Looked up from germline, CDR1 is MNHNY and CDR2 is SVGAGI (reference sequence). CDR3 length: 14 residues. CDR3 DNA: TGTGCCAGCAGTTACTCGGCCCAGAGCTACGAGCAGTACTTC. Its translation: CASSYSAQSYEQYF.

This clone has more than one count but fewer than ten. The J gene is TRBJ2-5, the V gene TRBV21-1. TRBV21-1 counts as a pseudogene. The CDR3 is 13 residues long. The CDR3 spells CAGEGRDEETQYF. In nucleotides, the CDR3 is TGTGCCGGCGAGGGCCGGGACGAAGAGACCCAGTACTTC.

The V call is TRBV27, the J call TRBJ1-5, with 9 bases lining up with TRBD1. Looked up from germline, CDR1 is MNHEY and CDR2 is SMNVEV (reference sequence). With V trimmed by 5 bases and J by 3 bases, 8 bases remained unmatched. This CDR3 comprises 16 residues. The CDR3 sequence is CASSGRTGEVNQPQHF. DNA of the CDR3: TGTGCCAGCAGTGGACGGACAGGGGAGGTCAATCAGCCCCAGCATTTT.

The gene calls are TRBV27 and TRBJ2-1; D is uncertain. Germline V gene sequence: CDR1 MNHEY, CDR2 SMNVEV (reference sequence). Between the trimmed V and J ends, which lost 2 bases and 0 bases, there was a span of 5 bases. This CDR3 spans 14 amino acids. The CDR3 nucleotides read TGTGCCAGCAGTTTAGCCGGCTCCTACAATGAGCAGTTCTTC. Amino acids: CASSLAGSYNEQFF.

The chain couples TRBV5-1 to TRBJ2-5; D gene unclear. Germline CDR1 and CDR2: SGHRS and YFSETQ. The CDR3 spans 13 residues. V lost 3 bases and J lost 0, with 6 bases in between. The CDR3 sequence: CASSSEYQETQYF. CDR3 sequence (DNA): TGCGCCAGCAGCTCCGAGTACCAAGAGACCCAGTACTTC.

The V gene is TRBV19, the J gene TRBJ1-1; 8 bases map to TRBD1. Trimming took 1 base from V and 5 from J; bases not matched to a gene: 6. Per germline, CDR1 LNHDA and CDR2 SQIVND (reference sequence). The CDR3 has 15 amino acids. CDR3 DNA sequence: TGTGCCAGTAGTATAGTGCAGGGGGCATGGACTGAAGCTTTCTTT. It translates to CASSIVQGAWTEAFF. The full variable domain, its missing parts supplied by reference TRBV19 and TRBJ1-1, is DGGITQSPKYLFRKEGQNVTLSCEQNLNHDAMYWYRQDPGQGLRLIYYSQIVNDFQKGDIAEGYSVSREKKESFPLTVTSAQKNPTAFYLCASSIVQGAWTEAFFGQGTRLTVV.

The rearrangement joins TRBV7-9 to TRBJ2-7, with 8 bases lining up with TRBD2. This CDR3 has 16 amino acids. Germline CDR1 is SEHNR and CDR2 is FQNEAQ (reference sequence). The junction had 7 bases not matched to a gene; V was cut back by 1 base and J by 2 bases. CDR3 region: CASSLGSTSVTYEQYF. CDR3 DNA sequence: TGTGCCAGCAGCTTAGGATCGACTAGCGTAACCTACGAGCAGTACTTC.

The V and J genes are TRBV2 and TRBJ1-4; no reliable D call. The V end lost 3 bases, the J end lost 6 bases, and 11 bases lay between the germline ends. This CDR3 region has 14 residues. From germline, CDR1 is SNHLY and CDR2 FYNNEI. The CDR3 protein is CASSDGREDEKLFF. CDR3 DNA sequence: TGTGCCAGCAGTGACGGTAGGGAGGATGAAAAACTGTTTTTT.

The gene calls are TRBV28 and TRBJ2-7; 8 positions agree with TRBD1. The CDR3 runs to 15 residues. Germline CDR1 reads MDHEN; CDR2 reads SYDVKM. Unmatched junction bases numbered 13, after V lost 6 bases and J lost 6 bases. The CDR3 DNA is TGTGCCAGCAGCTACAGGGGGGTCCGACGGGCCGAGCAGTACTTC. Protein sequence: CASSYRGVRRAEQYF.

The CDR3 protein is CASTPTWQVDNEQFF. The CDR3 region has the DNA TGTGCCAGCACCCCAACGTGGCAGGTAGATAATGAGCAGTTCTTC. The rearrangement joins TRBV28 to TRBJ2-1, with D unclear. Per germline, CDR1 MDHEN and CDR2 SYDVKM. V dropped 7 bases and J dropped 7 bases, with 20 bases sitting between them. The CDR3 length is 15 residues.

The chain employs TRBV7-2 and TRBJ2-3; TRBD2 aligns across 9 bases. Germline loops: CDR1 SGHTA, CDR2 FQGNSA. This CDR3 has 16 amino acids. The ends lost 0 bases at V and 4 bases at J; junction bases unmatched: 5. CDR3 sequence: CASSLASGRMADTQYF. Here the CDR3 DNA reads TGTGCCAGCAGCTTAGCTAGCGGGAGAATGGCAGATACGCAGTATTTT.

The V and J genes are TRBV7-9 and TRBJ2-3; possible D gene TRBD1, 5 bases. V lost 4 bases, J lost 1 base, and 18 bases lay in between. CDR3 length: 17 amino acids. CDR1 and CDR2 from the germline V gene are SEHNR and FQNEAQ (reference sequence). The CDR3 is CASSYRQIPPRTDTQYF. CDR3 nucleotides: TGTGCCAGCAGCTACCGACAGATCCCGCCTCGCACAGATACGCAGTATTTT.

The V and J genes are TRBV28 and TRBJ2-6; 13 bases map to TRBD2. The J segment lost 3 bases and the V segment lost 10 bases, leaving 18 bases of the junction unmatched. Germline loops: CDR1 MDHEN, CDR2 SYDVKM. CDR3 length: 20 amino acids. In DNA, the CDR3 is TGTGCCACCTTACCACACCGGACTAGCGGGAGACTGGGTGGGGCCAACGTCCTGACTTTC. Translation gives CATLPHRTSGRLGGANVLTF.

In its sample, this clone was seen many times. The chain has TRBV2 and TRBJ1-5; D not resolved. V lost 6 bases and J 2 bases, leaving 20 bases between the germline ends. Germline-derived CDR1 and CDR2 are SNHLY and FYNNEI. The length of the CDR3 is 17 residues. The CDR3 DNA reads TGTGCCAGCAGAACTTACAAAGGAGAAAGGGGCAATCAGCCCCAGCATTTT. Protein sequence: CASRTYKGERGNQPQHF.

This sequence joins TRBV11-2 and TRBJ2-7; D gene ambiguous. V lost 1 base and J lost 6, with 10 bases in between. The CDR3 has 13 amino acids. Germline values: CDR1 SGHAT, CDR2 FQNNGV. The CDR3 sequence: CASSLVGRIEQYF. CDR3 coding DNA: TGTGCCAGCAGCTTAGTTGGCAGAATCGAGCAGTACTTC.

The rearrangement links TRBV6-6 to TRBJ1-2, with 11 bases that match TRBD1. J lost 4 bases, V lost 5 bases, and 6 bases had no gene match. The germline V gene encodes CDR1 MNHNY and CDR2 SVGAGI (reference sequence). The CDR3 consists of 15 residues. The CDR3 sequence is CASSGTGGISYGYTF. Written as DNA, the CDR3 is TGTGCCAGCAGTGGGACAGGGGGGATTAGCTATGGCTACACCTTC.

The CDR3, as DNA: TGTGCCAGCAGGCTAGGGTTCAACACTGAAGCTTTCTTT. This sequence encodes CASRLGFNTEAFF. The chain links TRBV27 to TRBJ1-1; no definite D call. This CDR3 contains 13 residues. V was clipped by 6 bases and J by 2 bases, with 10 bases between them. Germline-derived CDR1 and CDR2 are MNHEY and SMNVEV (reference sequence).

The chain carries TRBV9 and TRBJ2-7, with 9 bases lining up with TRBD1. The CDR3 spans 15 residues. After removal of 0 bases from V and 4 bases from J, the junction contained 5 bases not matched to a gene. CDR1 is SGDLS and CDR2 is YYNGEE in the germline V gene. CDR3 region: CASSVAGTGQYEQYF. CDR3 DNA sequence: TGTGCCAGCAGCGTAGCTGGGACAGGGCAATACGAGCAGTACTTC.

The J gene is TRBJ1-2, the V gene TRBV4-3, with 12 bases identical to TRBD1. CDR1 is LGHNA, CDR2 YSLEER, per germline. The CDR3 sequence is 19 residues long. After removal of 0 bases from V and 0 bases from J, the junction contained 8 bases not matched to a gene. The CDR3 bases are TGCGCCAGCAGCCAAGATCTTGGGACAGGGGGCCTCGCTAACTATGGCTACACCTTC. It codes for CASSQDLGTGGLANYGYTF.

Of note for this clone: The junction departs from germline at one end; a sequencing error may be responsible. The V and J genes are TRBV4-2 and TRBJ2-7; a weak D match, TRBD2 (5 bases). The CDR3 consists of 13 residues. The germline gives CDR1 LGHNA, CDR2 YNFKEQ. The CDR3 region is CASSQVLGKGVNF. The DNA of the CDR3 is TGTGCCAGCAGCCAAGTACTCGGGAAAGGAGTAAACTTC.

The chain is built from TRBV7-9 and TRBJ2-2; D gene unclear. The CDR3 sequence is 13 residues long. The germline gives CDR1 SEHNR, CDR2 FQNEAQ (reference sequence). V shed 7 bases and J shed 0 bases, with 6 bases lying between them. CDR3 coding DNA: TGTGCCAGCAAGTGGGCGAACACCGGGGAGCTGTTTTTT. Its translation is CASKWANTGELFF.